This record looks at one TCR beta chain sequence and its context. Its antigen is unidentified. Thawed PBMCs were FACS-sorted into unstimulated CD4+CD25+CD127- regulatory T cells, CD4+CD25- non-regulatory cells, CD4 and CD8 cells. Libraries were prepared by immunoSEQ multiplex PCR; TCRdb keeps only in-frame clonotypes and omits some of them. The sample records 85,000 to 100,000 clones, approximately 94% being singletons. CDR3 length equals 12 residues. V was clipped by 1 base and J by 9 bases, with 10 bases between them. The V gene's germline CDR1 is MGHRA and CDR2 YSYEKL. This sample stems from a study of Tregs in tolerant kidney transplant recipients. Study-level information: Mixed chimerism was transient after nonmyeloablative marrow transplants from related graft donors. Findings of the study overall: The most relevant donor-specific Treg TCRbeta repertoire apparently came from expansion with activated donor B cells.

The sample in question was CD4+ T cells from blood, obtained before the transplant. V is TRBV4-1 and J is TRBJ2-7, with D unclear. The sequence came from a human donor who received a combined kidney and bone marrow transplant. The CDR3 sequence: CASSQAPSAQYF. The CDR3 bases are TGCGCCAGCAGCCAAGCCCCTAGTGCGCAGTACTTC.